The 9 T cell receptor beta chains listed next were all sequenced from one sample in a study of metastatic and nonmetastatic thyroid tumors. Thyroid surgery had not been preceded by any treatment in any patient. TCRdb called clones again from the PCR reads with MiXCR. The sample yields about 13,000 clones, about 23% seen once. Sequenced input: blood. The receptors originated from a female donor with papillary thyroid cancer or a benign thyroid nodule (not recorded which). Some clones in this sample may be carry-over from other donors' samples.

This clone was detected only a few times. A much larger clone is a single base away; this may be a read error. The CDR3 spells CASSYRARPSGNTIYF. DNA of the CDR3: TGTGCCAGCAGCTATCGGGCCAGACCTTCCGGAAACACCATATATTTT. V usage is TRBV5-6 and J usage is TRBJ1-3; D is unresolved. Germline lookup yields CDR1 SGHDT and CDR2 YYEEEE. This CDR3 spans 16 amino acids. V was pared by 3 bases and J by 4 bases, with 17 bases between. Full variable domain (missing parts from reference TRBV5-6 and TRBJ1-3): DAGVTQSPTHLIKTRGQQVTLRCSPKSGHDTVSWYQQALGQGPQFIFQYYEEEERQRGNFPDRFSGHQFPNYSSELNVNALLLGDSALYLCASSYRARPSGNTIYFGEGSWLTVV.

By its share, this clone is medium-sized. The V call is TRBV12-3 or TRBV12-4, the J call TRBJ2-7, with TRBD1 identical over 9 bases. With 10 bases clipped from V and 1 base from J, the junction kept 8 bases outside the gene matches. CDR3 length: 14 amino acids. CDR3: CATRTGTGSYEQYF. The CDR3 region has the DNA TGTGCCACCCGGACCGGGACAGGGTCCTACGAGCAGTACTTC.

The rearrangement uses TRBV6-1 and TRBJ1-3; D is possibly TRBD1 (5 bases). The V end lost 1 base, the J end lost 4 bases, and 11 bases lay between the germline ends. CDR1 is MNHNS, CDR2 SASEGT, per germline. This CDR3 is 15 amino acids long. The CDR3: CASSEEEGHGNTIYF. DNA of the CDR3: TGTGCCAGCAGTGAAGAGGAGGGGCACGGAAACACCATATATTTT.

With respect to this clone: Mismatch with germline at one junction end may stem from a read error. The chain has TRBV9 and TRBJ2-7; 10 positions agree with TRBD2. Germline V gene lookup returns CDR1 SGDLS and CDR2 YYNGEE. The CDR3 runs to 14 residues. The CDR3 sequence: CASGVGLAGVEQYF. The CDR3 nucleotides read TGTGCCAGCGGCGTGGGGCTAGCGGGGGTCGAGCAGTACTTC.

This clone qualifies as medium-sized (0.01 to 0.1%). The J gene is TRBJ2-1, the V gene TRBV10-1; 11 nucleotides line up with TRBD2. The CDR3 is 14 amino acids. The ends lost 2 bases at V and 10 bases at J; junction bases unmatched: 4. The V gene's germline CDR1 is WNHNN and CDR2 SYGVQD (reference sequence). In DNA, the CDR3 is TGCGCCAGCAGTGAGGTGGTAGCGGGAGGGGAGCAGTTCTTC. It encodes CASSEVVAGGEQFF.

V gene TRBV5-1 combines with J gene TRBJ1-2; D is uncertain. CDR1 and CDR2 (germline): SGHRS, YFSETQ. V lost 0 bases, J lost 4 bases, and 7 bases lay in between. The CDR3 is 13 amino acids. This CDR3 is CASSLGPVYGYTF. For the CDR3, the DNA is TGCGCCAGCAGCTTGGGACCGGTCTATGGCTACACCTTC.

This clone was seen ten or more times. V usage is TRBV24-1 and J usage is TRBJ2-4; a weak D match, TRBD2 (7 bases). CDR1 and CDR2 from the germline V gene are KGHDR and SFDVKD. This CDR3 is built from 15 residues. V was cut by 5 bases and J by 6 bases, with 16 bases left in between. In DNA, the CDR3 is TGTGCCACCAGTGGGGCGGGGGCCGGTTTAAACATTCAGTACTTC. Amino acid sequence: CATSGAGAGLNIQYF.

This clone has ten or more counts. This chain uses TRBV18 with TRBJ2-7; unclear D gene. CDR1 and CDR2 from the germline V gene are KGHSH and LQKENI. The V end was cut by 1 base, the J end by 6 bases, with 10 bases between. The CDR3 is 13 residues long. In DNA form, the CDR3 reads TGTGCCAGCTCACCACGAGCTTACTCCGAGCAGTACTTC. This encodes CASSPRAYSEQYF.

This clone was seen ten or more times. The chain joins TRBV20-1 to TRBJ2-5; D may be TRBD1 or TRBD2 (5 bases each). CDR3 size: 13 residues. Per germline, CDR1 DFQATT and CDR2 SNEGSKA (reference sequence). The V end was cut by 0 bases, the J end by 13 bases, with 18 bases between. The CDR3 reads CSARDAARGRGYF. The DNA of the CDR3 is TGCAGTGCTAGAGACGCCGCTAGGGGCCGGGGGTACTTC.